The rows below give T cell receptor beta chains drawn from one sample of a study of response to subunit inactivated influenza vaccine. TCRdb processed the RT-PCR reads anew with MiXCR; each CDR3 protein has one entry. This sample yields approximately 520,000 distinct CDR3 sequences, of which roughly 23% are seen a single time; under 2.5% belongs to the top ten. Sequenced material: CD4+ T cells sorted from PBMCs, taken roughly 5 days after vaccination. The receptors stem from a man aged 50 to 59 who received an inactivated influenza vaccine. Both conserved end residues are part of each CDR3. A D gene is named only where the DNA matches it firmly. Clone size is given for some rows only: seen once, a few or many times, or a class if the clone is expanded.

J: TRBJ2-2
V: TRBV12-3/TRBV12-4
D: TRBD1
length: 14
size: NA
CDR3: CASSSDREAGELFF
DNA: TGTGCCAGCAGTTCGGACAGGGAGGCCGGGGAGCTGTTTTTT

J: TRBJ1-1
V: TRBV2
D: NA
length: 14
size: once
CDR3: CASIEYRQNTEAFF
DNA: TGTGCCAGCATAGAATATAGACAGAACACTGAAGCTTTCTTT

J: TRBJ1-2
V: TRBV2
D: TRBD1
length: 16
size: NA
CDR3: CASSGPPGQTNYGYTF
DNA: TGTGCCAGCAGTGGGCCCCCGGGACAGACTAACTATGGCTACACCTTC

J: TRBJ2-3
V: TRBV5-1
D: TRBD2
length: 15
size: NA
CDR3: CASSAGLGSTDTQYF
DNA: TGCGCCAGCAGCGCGGGACTAGGAAGCACAGATACGCAGTATTTT

J: TRBJ2-1
V: TRBV6-2/TRBV6-3
D: NA
length: 15
size: NA
CDR3: CASSLAPPVFDEQFF
DNA: TGTGCCAGCAGCCTCGCCCCGCCGGTTTTCGATGAGCAGTTCTTC

J: TRBJ2-3
V: TRBV15
D: NA
length: 16
size: NA
CDR3: CATSRTPTSLGDTQYF
DNA: TGTGCCACCAGCAGAACCCCCACGAGCTTGGGTGATACGCAGTATTTT

J: TRBJ2-7
V: TRBV20-1
D: TRBD1
length: 13
size: few
CDR3: CSASTGGRYEQYF
DNA: TGCAGTGCTTCGACAGGGGGCCGCTACGAGCAGTACTTC

J: TRBJ2-7
V: TRBV12-3/TRBV12-4
D: NA
length: 13
size: NA
CDR3: CASSPGNSYEQYF
DNA: TGTGCCAGCAGTCCGGGGAACTCCTACGAGCAGTACTTC

J: TRBJ2-7
V: TRBV7-9
D: NA
length: 12
size: few
CDR3: CATGQLSYEQYF
DNA: TGTGCCACCGGACAGCTTTCCTACGAGCAGTACTTC

J: TRBJ1-2
V: TRBV7-2
D: NA
length: 13
size: NA
CDR3: CASSLGGAFGYTF
DNA: TGTGCCAGCAGCTTAGGAGGGGCGTTCGGCTACACCTTC

J: TRBJ2-1
V: TRBV4-3
D: TRBD2
length: 19
size: NA
CDR3: CASSQDMRRPGLAPDEQFF
DNA: TGCGCCAGCAGCCAAGATATGAGACGACCGGGACTAGCTCCCGATGAGCAGTTCTTC

J: TRBJ1-1
V: TRBV30
D: TRBD1
length: 15
size: NA
CDR3: CAWTPGAGGMPEAFF
DNA: TGTGCCTGGACCCCTGGGGCAGGGGGTATGCCTGAAGCTTTCTTT

J: TRBJ1-2
V: TRBV2
D: NA
length: 13
size: once
CDR3: CASSERQPYGYTF
DNA: TGTGCCAGCAGTGAACGGCAGCCCTATGGCTACACCTTC